The present entry profiles one T cell receptor beta chain with its context. Its antigen is currently unknown. Germline CDR1 and CDR2: SQVTM and ANQGSEA. The CDR3 covers 13 residues. V was cut by 3 bases and J by 0 bases, with 8 bases left in between. This sample stems from a study of cytomegalovirus exposure and HLA in healthy donors. Overall study context: Falling in the Caucasian-associated ancestry cluster were 81% of 398 genotyped donors.

Researchers ran the PCR with 60 Vbeta and 13 Jbeta primers. The assay was immunoSEQ multiplex PCR, and TCRdb's table has in-frame clones only and misses some. The table has about 180,000 clones, 84% seen once. Findings and limits, study-wide: The study listed approximately 160 cytomegalovirus-associated TCR beta chains. When analyzed later, a missense DCLRE1C variant was found to be linked to TCR beta V- and J-gene trimming. HLA alleles showed associations with 16,951 TCR beta sequences in a later analysis, at a 0.05 false discovery rate.

The chain links TRBV29-1 to TRBJ1-1, with no clear D. The sequence was collected from a boy younger than 10 in good health and CMV-seronegative. Sample: PBMCs. Here the CDR3 DNA reads TGCAGCGTTGACGCGGCCGTGAACACTGAAGCTTTCTTT. This encodes CSVDAAVNTEAFF.